Each of the 17 T cell receptor beta chains below was sequenced from the same sample in a study of identifying expanded T cells in peripheral blood. Method: immunoSEQ multiplex PCR; TCRdb's copy keeps in-frame clones and lacks some. The sample lists about 90,000 clones; 88% were seen once. Sequenced sample: blood. These receptors all stem from a person aged 18 to 70 in good health.

The chain carries TRBV14 and TRBJ1-6; 9 bases are shared with TRBD1. The V segment lost 2 bases and the J segment 7 bases; nucleotides outside the gene matches: 3. The CDR3 loop spans 15 amino acids. Germline-derived CDR1 and CDR2 are SGHDN and FVKESK. CDR3 nucleotides: TGTGCCAGCAGCCAACCGGGGACAGGGAATTCACCCCTCCACTTT. It translates to CASSQPGTGNSPLHF.

A few counts support this clone. The chain is built from TRBV5-4 and TRBJ1-6; TRBD1 aligns across 7 bases. The length of the CDR3 is 14 residues. The trim removed 1 base at V and 6 bases at J, leaving 1 base unmatched. From germline, CDR1 is SGHNT and CDR2 YYREEE (reference sequence). CDR3 in amino acids: CASSLRDSNSPLHF. The CDR3 bases are TGTGCCAGCAGCTTGAGGGACAGTAATTCACCCCTCCACTTT.

CDR3 in DNA: TGCGCCAGCAACCCGGGTCTGCGGGACGAGCAGTACTTC. It codes for CASNPGLRDEQYF. The chain combines TRBV5-1 with TRBJ2-7; tentatively, D is TRBD2 (5 bases). The V gene lost 6 bases and the J gene lost 5 bases, with 15 bases spanning the gap. The germline V gene has CDR1 SGHRS and CDR2 YFSETQ. This CDR3 comprises 13 residues.

The rearrangement uses TRBV5-4 and TRBJ2-6; unclear D gene. From germline, CDR1 is SGHNT and CDR2 YYREEE (reference sequence). V lost 3 bases, J lost 2 bases, and 0 bases lay in between. CDR3 length: 12 amino acids. Here the CDR3 reads CASSSGANVLTF. DNA of the CDR3: TGTGCCAGCAGCTCTGGGGCCAACGTCCTGACTTTC.

The chain couples TRBV5-1 to TRBJ1-3; D remains unclear. Trimming stripped 3 bases from V and 3 bases from J, with 10 bases between. The CDR3 loop spans 14 amino acids. Germline CDR1 is SGHRS and CDR2 is YFSETQ. CDR3 sequence reads: CASSSGSLGNTIYF. CDR3 DNA: TGCGCCAGCAGCTCTGGGAGCCTTGGAAACACCATATATTTT.

The J gene is TRBJ1-5, the V gene TRBV5-1; 7 positions agree with TRBD1. V was clipped by 0 bases and J by 2 bases; unmatched bases: 8. CDR1 and CDR2 from the germline V gene are SGHRS and YFSETQ. The CDR3 runs to 17 residues. The CDR3 loop is CASSLEVRGQGNQPQHF. CDR3 DNA sequence: TGCGCCAGCAGCTTGGAGGTAAGGGGGCAGGGCAATCAGCCCCAGCATTTT.

The rearrangement joins TRBV12-5 to TRBJ1-1, with 7 positions matching TRBD1. The germline CDR1 and CDR2 sequences are LGHNT and FRNRAP. This CDR3 is built from 16 residues. The junction had 10 bases not matched to a gene; V was cut back by 3 bases and J by 3 bases. CDR3 DNA: TGTGCTAGTGGTTTACGGGCAGGGGGTCTGGACACTGAAGCTTTCTTT. The encoded protein is CASGLRAGGLDTEAFF.

The chain employs TRBV7-9 and TRBJ2-1; D remains ambiguous. Trimming stripped 5 bases from V and 7 bases from J, with 9 bases between. CDR1 is SEHNR and CDR2 is FQNEAQ in the germline V gene (reference sequence). This CDR3 is built from 12 residues. The CDR3 nucleotides are TGTGCCAGCAGCCCCTTCTCGAATGAGCAGTTCTTC. Its protein product is CASSPFSNEQFF.

This chain joins TRBV21-1 and TRBJ2-7; TRBD2, the table's D call, lacks a check against the DNA. TRBV21-1 is an annotated pseudogene. CDR3 size: 16 residues. DNA for the CDR3: TGTGCCAGCAGCAAACCTAGGACTAGCGAACGCTACGAGCAGTACTTC. Translation gives CASSKPRTSERYEQYF.

The gene calls are TRBV30 and TRBJ2-3; 8 bases are a match to TRBD2. Germline V lookup: CDR1 GTSNPN, CDR2 SVGIG (reference sequence). This CDR3 spans 17 amino acids. The V gene end was trimmed by 3 bases and the J gene end by 1 base; junction bases not matched to a gene: 12. CDR3 sequence reads: CAWSHIRTSRGTDTQYF. The CDR3 DNA follows: TGTGCCTGGAGCCATATTCGGACTAGCCGGGGCACAGATACGCAGTATTTT.

The rearrangement joins TRBV6-5 to TRBJ1-2; TRBD1 agrees at 9 bases. The V gene end was trimmed by 0 bases and the J gene end by 7 bases; junction bases not matched to a gene: 6. This CDR3 is built from 15 residues. Germline CDR1 reads MNHEY; CDR2 reads SVGAGI. The DNA of the CDR3 is TGTGCCAGCAGTTACTCCCGACAGGGGGGGAGTGGCTACACCTTC. Its protein product is CASSYSRQGGSGYTF.

The chain uses TRBV19 and TRBJ2-7, with 9 nucleotides matching TRBD2. The germline CDR1 and CDR2 sequences are LNHDA and SQIVND (reference sequence). Trimming cost V 5 bases and J 5 bases; bases outside gene matches: 7. The CDR3 spans 14 residues. For the CDR3, the DNA is TGTGCCAGTAGTCGACCGGGACTAGCAAACGAGCAGTACTTC. Encoded protein: CASSRPGLANEQYF.

The chain is built from TRBV4-1 and TRBJ1-4; unclear D gene. Germline V gene sequence: CDR1 MGHRA, CDR2 YSYEKL. This CDR3 region has 16 residues. Trimming cost V 1 base and J 8 bases, with 17 bases left between them. The CDR3 DNA sequence: TGCGCCAGCAGCCAAGTCGCCACCCGGACCGGCGAAAAACTGTTTTTT. Translating gives CASSQVATRTGEKLFF.

The chain carries TRBV18 and TRBJ1-1; the D is unclear. Germline values: CDR1 KGHSH, CDR2 LQKENI. The CDR3 spans 15 residues. The germline V and J ends were trimmed by 1 base and 4 bases, with 13 bases remaining between them. The CDR3 DNA follows: TGTGCCAGCTCACCACGGAAGGAGGCGGGCACTGAAGCTTTCTTT. It codes for CASSPRKEAGTEAFF. Variable domain in full (rest from reference TRBV18 and TRBJ1-1): NAGVMQNPRHLVRRRGQEARLRCSPMKGHSHVYWYRQLPEEGLKFMVYLQKENIIDESGMPKERFSAEFPKEGPSILRIQQVVRGDSAAYFCASSPRKEAGTEAFFGQGTRLTVV.

This sequence joins TRBV4-3 and TRBJ1-5, with TRBD1 matching over 7 bases. The length of the CDR3 is 14 residues. Germline V lookup: CDR1 LGHNA, CDR2 YSLEER. Trimming cost V 1 base and J 6 bases; bases outside gene matches: 3. The CDR3 here is CASSQATGVQPQHF. In DNA, the CDR3 is TGCGCCAGCAGCCAAGCAACAGGGGTTCAGCCCCAGCATTTT.

J is TRBJ1-1 and V is TRBV10-2, with D possibly TRBD1 on 5 matching bases. The germline V gene has CDR1 WSHSY and CDR2 SAAADI. V lost 2 bases to trimming and J lost 1 base, with 11 bases between them. The CDR3 contains 15 residues. The CDR3 nucleotides are TGCGCCAGCAGTGAGGTACGGCAGGGGAACACTGAAGCTTTCTTT. It is translated as CASSEVRQGNTEAFF.

V is TRBV6-1 and J is TRBJ2-1, with D perhaps matching TRBD1 or TRBD2 (5 bases each). From germline, CDR1 is MNHNS and CDR2 SASEGT. The V end was cut by 8 bases, the J end by 7 bases, with 12 bases between. The CDR3 has 12 residues. CDR3 sequence (DNA): TGTGCCAGCGGGGGAGAGACGAATGAGCAGTTCTTC. This gives the protein CASGGETNEQFF.